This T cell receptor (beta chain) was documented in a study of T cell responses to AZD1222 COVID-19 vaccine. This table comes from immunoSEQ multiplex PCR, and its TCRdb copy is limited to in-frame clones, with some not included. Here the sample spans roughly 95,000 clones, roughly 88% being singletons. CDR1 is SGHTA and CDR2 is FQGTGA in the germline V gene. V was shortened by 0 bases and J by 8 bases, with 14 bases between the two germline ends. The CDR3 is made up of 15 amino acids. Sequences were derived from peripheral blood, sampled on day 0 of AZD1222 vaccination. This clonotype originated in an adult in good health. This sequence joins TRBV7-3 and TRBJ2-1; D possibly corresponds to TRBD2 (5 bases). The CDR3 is CASSLTQRAEHEQFF. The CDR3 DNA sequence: TGTGCCAGCAGCTTAACCCAGAGGGCCGAGCATGAGCAGTTCTTC. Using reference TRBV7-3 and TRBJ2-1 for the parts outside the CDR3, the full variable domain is GAGVSQTPSNKVTEKGKYVELRCDPISGHTALYWYRQSLGQGPEFLIYFQGTGAADDSGLPNDRFFAVRPEGSVSTLKIQRTERGDSAVYLCASSLTQRAEHEQFFGPGTRLTVL.